This T cell receptor beta chain was sequenced during a study of immune heterogeneity within non-small cell lung tumors (dated by TCRdb to 2016 to 2019). Context from the whole study: By histology, the tumors included roughly 11 non-squamous carcinomas, a few squamous cell carcinomas and 1 tumor not otherwise specified. To examine intratumoral immune heterogeneity, the study used whole-exome sequencing, RNA-seq and TCR beta repertoire sequencing on multiple spatially distinct regions of each NSCLC tumor. TCR repertoires were analyzed from fewer than 70 tumor loci of roughly 14 patients, whereas transcriptome data were available for only 40 to 50 loci from about a dozen patients. Binding of neoantigens to the HLA alleles of each patient was predicted with netMHCpan-3.0 for mutant peptides of 8 to 11 amino acids. The full study reports these points: Local T-cell repertoire clonality showed a statistically significant but moderate positive correlation with local tumor mutational burden (R 0.3 to 0.35). Within a given patient, the same dominant CDR3B clonotypes showed up repeatedly across loci, although different tumor locations also carried unique high-frequency clones. High-frequency TCR beta clonotypes were found to be largely distinct between individual patients.

Genomic DNA extracted from bulk tumor tissue served as TCR template, with 600 ng gDNA amplified per sample. During surgery, multiple biopsies were taken from each primary tumor and placed as far apart as possible within the tumor mass. The study cohort was described as untreated, and the patients were newly diagnosed NSCLC cases having curative surgery. Donors were 15 newly diagnosed non-small cell lung cancer patients undergoing surgery with curative intent. The resected tumor masses were reviewed by two independent pathologists. Only high-quality DNA and RNA samples were carried forward to sequencing. Sequences SNHLY (CDR1) and FYNNEI (CDR2) are obtained from the germline V gene. Clipping removes 6 bases from V and 7 bases from J, with 12 as the unmatched junction base count. The CDR3 holds 16 amino acids from the cysteine to the phenylalanine. Solely the CDR3 DNA is kept, with 48 bases framed from the first base.

This clonotype is judged medium-sized (0.01 to 0.1%). Its antigen is still unknown. Base-call qualities are not available, and no considerably larger clone is one nucleotide away. The TCR beta CDR3 region was amplified with a multiplex PCR system, in which a first round of roughly 10 cycles was run using 32 V-gene forward and 13 J-gene reverse primers. A QIAGEN Multiplex PCR Kit was used for first-round PCR, and the primer sequences were filed in Chinese patent CN105087789A. A second PCR round added Illumina universal primers using the Phusion High-Fidelity PCR Kit. Paired-end sequencing of TCR libraries was carried out on the Illumina HiSeq X Ten platform at a read length of 151 bp. The authors' pipeline ran thus. Reads without multiplex PCR primers were removed using Cutadapt, read pairs were merged using PEAR, and CDR3 regions were called using MiXCR with default settings. Repertoire diversity used Shannon entropy, and clonality was computed as one minus Shannon entropy divided by ln of productive unique sequence count. Clonotypes present at frequencies of at least 0.5% were defined as dominant or high-frequency T-cell clones. TCRdb reworked the public reads: Q25 trimming with fastp, MiXCR clone assembly, productive beta chains retained. Entries that share a CDR3 protein sequence are merged under the most common genes and DNA. The V and J calls come from TCRdb's annotation, not from the publication. This sample has about 1,900 distinct CDR3 sequences in its table, and about 22% of those were observed once. The ten top clones hold roughly 9% of the sample.

Sequenced sample: lung tumor tissue. The TCR was taken from a woman aged 45-59 years with non-small cell lung cancer. The sequence links TRBV2 to TRBJ2-1, and 10 junctional nucleotides match TRBD2. CDR3 region: CASSEHYGLAVNEQFF. The DNA sequence reads TGTGCCAGCAGCGAACACTATGGACTAGCGGTAAATGAGCAGTTCTTC.